This T cell receptor (beta chain) came from a study of blood T cell repertoires in COVID-19. Study background: PBMCs, B-cell-depleted T cells, or T cells were the source of the cDNA or gDNA that made up the material.

Original handling: Cell counts per sample came from amplifying reference gene primers. Assay: immunoSEQ multiplex PCR; the TCRdb copy retains only in-frame clones and omits some. V and J calls plus clone size are reproduced from that table; the DNA served to infer D and trimming. Among almost 80,000 clones, approximately 78% were seen once, and the ten largest hold 30% to 45%. From germline, CDR1 is SGHAT and CDR2 FQNNGV. The CDR3 extends over 16 amino acids. The V segment lost 5 bases and the J segment 1 base; nucleotides outside the gene matches: 10. Sample: peripheral blood. The receptor was isolated from a woman in her 70s with acute or convalescent COVID-19. The V and J genes are TRBV11-2 and TRBJ2-7, with 8 bases matching TRBD1. For the CDR3, the DNA is TGTGCCAGCAGCCCGAACCGACGGACAGGGTCCTACGAGCAGTACTTC. It yields the protein CASSPNRRTGSYEQYF.